This T cell receptor (beta chain) was identified during a study of blood T cell repertoires in COVID-19. About the research overall: Samples taken during acute and convalescent COVID-19 were collected in the United States, Italy and Spain. Nucleic acid was either cDNA or gDNA, and it came from T cells, B-cell-depleted T cells, or PBMCs.

Original data processing: Amplified reference gene primers provided the basis for estimating nucleated cell counts. Sequencing used immunoSEQ multiplex PCR; TCRdb keeps in-frame clones, though not all of them. D and trimming come from the DNA, and the V and J calls and clone size come from that table. The data hold more than 95,000 clones, with approximately 80% observed a single time. V was pared by 6 bases and J by 3 bases, with 18 bases between. The length of the CDR3 is 15 residues. Germline loops: CDR1 MNHEY, CDR2 SVGAGI. The receptor was derived from a man in his 60s with acute or convalescent COVID-19. The V call is TRBV6-5, the J call TRBJ2-7; tentative D call: TRBD2 (6 bases). Input material: peripheral blood. CDR3 sequence (DNA): TGTGCCAGCAGCGCGAACGGGGGTAGCGGCTACGAGCAGTACTTC. Protein sequence: CASSANGGSGYEQYF.